This T cell receptor (beta chain) was documented in a study of T cell clones after liver transplantation. Study conclusions and caveats: Low donor cell numbers restricted donor-reactive repertoire measurement in two subjects.

Here immunoSEQ multiplex PCR was the method, and the copy in TCRdb shows in-frame clones only, minus some. The repertoire consists of about 80,000 clones, with around four fifths occurring once and the leading ten covering approximately 0.47%. With regard to this clone: The antigen remains unidentified.

The sequences come from CD4+ T cells from blood, collected 45 to 46 months after liver transplant. The clonotype comes from a human patient who received a liver transplant. The T cells may come from the graft donor.

CDR3 residues: CASSLTGMGEQYF. The CDR3 bases are TGTGCCAGCAGCTTAACAGGGATGGGCGAGCAGTACTTC. The chain combines TRBV5-6 with TRBJ2-7; D may be TRBD1 (6 bases). Germline CDR1 is SGHDT and CDR2 is YYEEEE. This CDR3 region has 13 residues. The V end lost 2 bases, the J end lost 6 bases, and 12 bases lay between the germline ends.